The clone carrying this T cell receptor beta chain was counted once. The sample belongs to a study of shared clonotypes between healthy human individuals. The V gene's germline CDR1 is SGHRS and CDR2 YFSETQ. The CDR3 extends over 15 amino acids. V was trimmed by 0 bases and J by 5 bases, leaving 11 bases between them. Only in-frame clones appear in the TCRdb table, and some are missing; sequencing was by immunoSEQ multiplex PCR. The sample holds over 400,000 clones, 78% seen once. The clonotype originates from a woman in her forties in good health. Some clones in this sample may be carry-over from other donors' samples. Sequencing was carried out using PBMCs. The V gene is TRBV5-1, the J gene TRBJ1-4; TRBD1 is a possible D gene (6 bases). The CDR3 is CASSLDPGANEKLFF. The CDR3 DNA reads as TGCGCCAGCAGCTTGGACCCGGGGGCGAATGAAAAACTGTTTTTT.